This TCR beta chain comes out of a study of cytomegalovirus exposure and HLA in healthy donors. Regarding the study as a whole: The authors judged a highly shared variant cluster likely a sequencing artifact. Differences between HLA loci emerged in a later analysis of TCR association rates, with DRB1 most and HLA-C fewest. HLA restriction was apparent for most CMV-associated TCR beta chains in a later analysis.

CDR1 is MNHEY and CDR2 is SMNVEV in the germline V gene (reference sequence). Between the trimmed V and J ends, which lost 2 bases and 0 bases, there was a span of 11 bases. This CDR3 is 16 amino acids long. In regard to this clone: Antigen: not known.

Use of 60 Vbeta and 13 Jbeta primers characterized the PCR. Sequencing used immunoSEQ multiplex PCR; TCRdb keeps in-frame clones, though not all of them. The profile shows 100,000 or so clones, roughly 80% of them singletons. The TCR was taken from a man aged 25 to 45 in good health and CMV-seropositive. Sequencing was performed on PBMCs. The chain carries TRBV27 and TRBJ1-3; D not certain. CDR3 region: CASSLSRPGSGNTIYF. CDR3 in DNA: TGTGCCAGCAGTTTAAGCCGTCCCGGCTCTGGAAACACCATATATTTT.